The rows below give T cell receptor beta chains drawn from one sample of a study of tissue T cells after allogeneic stem cell transplantation. Sequencing was performed with immunoSEQ multiplex PCR; in TCRdb, only in-frame clones are kept and a portion is missing. The data hold under 7,000 clones, with about three quarters observed a single time. Sequenced here: tissue from the rectum, sampled at autopsy. The receptor set was obtained from a woman aged 18-50 years with breast cancer. Each CDR3 is given with its conserved first and last residue. A D gene is named only where the DNA matches it firmly. The size of a clone is reported for some rows only, either as once, few or many, or as a class for expanded clones.

D: TRBD1
V: TRBV29-1
J: TRBJ2-7
size: NA
CDR3: CSVWTGSYEQYF
DNA: TGCAGCGTCTGGACAGGCTCCTACGAGCAGTACTTC

D: TRBD1
V: TRBV4-3
J: TRBJ2-7
size: few
CDR3: CASSQGRGGTGAYEQYF
DNA: TGCGCCAGCAGCCAAGGGAGGGGCGGGACAGGGGCCTACGAGCAGTACTTC

D: NA
V: TRBV6-4
J: TRBJ1-5
size: NA
CDR3: CASSFDSNQPQHF
DNA: TGTGCCAGCAGTTTCGACAGCAATCAGCCCCAGCATTTT

D: NA
V: TRBV11-2
J: TRBJ1-1
size: NA
CDR3: CASGETEAFF
DNA: TGTGCCAGCGGGGAGACTGAAGCTTTCTTT

D: TRBD1
V: TRBV6-2/TRBV6-3
J: TRBJ1-5
size: NA
CDR3: CASSSNRGGNQPQHF
DNA: TGTGCCAGCAGTAGTAACAGGGGGGGTAATCAGCCCCAGCATTTT

D: NA
V: TRBV3-1/TRBV3-2
J: TRBJ1-5
size: NA
CDR3: CASSLTTGPQHF
DNA: TGTGCCAGCAGCCTTACGACAGGGCCCCAGCATTTT

D: NA
V: TRBV5-1
J: TRBJ2-3
size: NA
CDR3: CASSPEGGGDTQYF
DNA: TGCGCCAGCAGCCCCGAGGGGGGCGGGGATACGCAGTATTTT

D: NA
V: TRBV7-2
J: TRBJ2-1
size: NA
CDR3: CASSPPDNEQFF
DNA: TGTGCCAGCAGCCCCCCGGACAATGAGCAGTTCTTC

D: TRBD2
V: TRBV4-2
J: TRBJ2-3
size: NA
CDR3: CASSQERTSGSTRTDTQYF
DNA: TGTGCCAGCAGCCAAGAAAGGACTAGCGGGAGTACGCGGACGGATACGCAGTATTTT

D: NA
V: TRBV7-2
J: TRBJ2-7
size: NA
CDR3: CASSLEGSGYFEQYF
DNA: TGTGCCAGCAGCTTAGAAGGATCAGGGTACTTCGAGCAGTACTTC

D: NA
V: TRBV27
J: TRBJ2-5
size: NA
CDR3: CATQKTTGTHQETQYF
DNA: TGTGCCACCCAGAAAACAACAGGGACACACCAAGAGACCCAGTACTTC

D: TRBD2
V: TRBV19
J: TRBJ2-3
size: NA
CDR3: CASSPSTSGPQYF
DNA: TGTGCCAGTAGTCCGTCGACTAGCGGGCCCCAGTATTTT

D: NA
V: TRBV12-5
J: TRBJ2-1
size: medium-sized
CDR3: CASGPHPVAYNEQFF
DNA: TGTGCTAGTGGTCCCCACCCAGTAGCCTACAATGAGCAGTTCTTC

D: TRBD1
V: TRBV11-1
J: TRBJ1-1
size: NA
CDR3: CASSLGRGGTEAFF
DNA: TGTGCCAGCAGCTTAGGCAGGGGGGGCACTGAAGCTTTCTTT

D: NA
V: TRBV27
J: TRBJ1-6
size: NA
CDR3: CASSLSGGGAPLHF
DNA: TGTGCCAGCAGTTTATCTGGAGGGGGGGCACCCCTCCACTTT

D: NA
V: TRBV7-2
J: TRBJ2-7
size: NA
CDR3: CASSLFPDEEQYF
DNA: TGTGCCAGCAGCTTATTCCCGGACGAAGAGCAGTACTTC

D: NA
V: TRBV28
J: TRBJ1-1
size: NA
CDR3: CASSLHGLSDYTEAFF
DNA: TGTGCCAGCAGTTTACATGGCCTCTCGGACTACACTGAAGCTTTCTTT

D: NA
V: TRBV9
J: TRBJ2-1
size: NA
CDR3: CASSVGLGSYNEQFF
DNA: TGTGCCAGCAGCGTAGGACTAGGCTCCTACAATGAGCAGTTCTTC

D: NA
V: TRBV7-2
J: TRBJ2-5
size: NA
CDR3: CASSFQETQYF
DNA: TGTGCCAGCAGCTTCCAAGAGACCCAGTACTTC

D: NA
V: TRBV9
J: TRBJ2-1
size: NA
CDR3: CASSVGGEIKSRGNEQFF
DNA: TGTGCCAGCAGCGTAGGGGGAGAAATCAAATCCCGGGGGAATGAGCAGTTCTTC

D: NA
V: TRBV5-1
J: TRBJ1-2
size: NA
CDR3: CASRESDGGYTF
DNA: TGCGCCAGCAGAGAATCAGACGGCGGCTACACCTTC

D: NA
V: TRBV6-1
J: TRBJ2-4
size: once
CDR3: CASSDVGAWNIQYF
DNA: TGTGCCAGCAGTGACGTGGGGGCTTGGAACATTCAGTACTTC

D: NA
V: TRBV19
J: TRBJ2-7
size: NA
CDR3: CASKGIGGYEQYF
DNA: TGTGCCAGTAAAGGGATAGGGGGCTACGAGCAGTACTTC

D: NA
V: TRBV5-6
J: TRBJ2-6
size: few
CDR3: CASSLYPVEPGANVLTF
DNA: TGTGCCAGCAGCTTGTACCCCGTAGAACCTGGGGCCAACGTCCTGACTTTC

D: NA
V: TRBV3-1/TRBV3-2
J: TRBJ2-3
size: NA
CDR3: CASSQLITDTQYF
DNA: TGTGCCAGCAGCCAATTAATCACAGATACGCAGTATTTT

D: NA
V: TRBV5-4
J: TRBJ1-2
size: NA
CDR3: CASSPDDYGYTF
DNA: TGTGCCAGCAGCCCGGACGACTATGGCTACACCTTC

D: NA
V: TRBV5-1
J: TRBJ2-5
size: NA
CDR3: CASSLSSTQETQYF
DNA: TGCGCCAGCAGCCTAAGTTCGACCCAAGAGACCCAGTACTTC

D: NA
V: TRBV11-2
J: TRBJ1-4
size: once
CDR3: CASSYSSTNEKLFF
DNA: TGTGCCAGCAGCTACAGCTCAACTAATGAAAAACTGTTTTTT

D: TRBD1
V: TRBV11-1
J: TRBJ1-1
size: NA
CDR3: CASSLARGPTEAFF
DNA: TGTGCCAGCAGCTTAGCCAGGGGGCCCACTGAAGCTTTCTTT

D: NA
V: TRBV6-5
J: TRBJ1-5
size: NA
CDR3: CASRKGVSSNQPQHF
DNA: TGTGCCAGCAGGAAGGGGGTGTCTAGCAATCAGCCCCAGCATTTT

D: TRBD1
V: TRBV2
J: TRBJ2-7
size: NA
CDR3: CASSWDRASEQYF
DNA: TGTGCCAGCAGTTGGGACAGGGCCTCTGAGCAGTACTTC

D: NA
V: TRBV2
J: TRBJ1-5
size: NA
CDR3: CASSGQGTSNQPQHF
DNA: TGTGCCAGCAGTGGGCAGGGCACTAGCAATCAGCCCCAGCATTTT

D: NA
V: TRBV28
J: TRBJ2-3
size: once
CDR3: CASSPLWRTDTQYF
DNA: TGTGCCAGCAGTCCTCTTTGGCGCACAGATACGCAGTATTTT

D: NA
V: TRBV7-9
J: TRBJ1-2
size: NA
CDR3: CASSLGAGSQNYGYTF
DNA: TGTGCCAGCAGCTTAGGGGCAGGATCGCAGAACTATGGCTACACCTTC

D: NA
V: TRBV2
J: TRBJ2-7
size: few
CDR3: CASSIPISYEQYF
DNA: TGTGCCAGCAGTATACCGATCTCCTACGAGCAGTACTTC

D: NA
V: TRBV5-1
J: TRBJ2-3
size: NA
CDR3: CASSLEQGPDTQYF
DNA: TGCGCCAGCAGCTTGGAACAGGGCCCAGATACGCAGTATTTT

D: TRBD2
V: TRBV6-4
J: TRBJ2-1
size: NA
CDR3: CASSDRAGLSYNEQFF
DNA: TGTGCCAGCAGTGACCGAGCGGGGCTATCCTACAATGAGCAGTTCTTC

D: TRBD2
V: TRBV7-7
J: TRBJ2-2
size: NA
CDR3: CASSRGLAERTGELFF
DNA: TGTGCTAGCAGTCGAGGACTAGCGGAAAGAACCGGGGAGCTGTTTTTT

D: NA
V: TRBV4-1
J: TRBJ1-2
size: few
CDR3: CASSRLSRGDYGYTF
DNA: TGCGCCAGCAGCCGCCTATCCCGGGGTGACTATGGCTACACCTTC

D: NA
V: TRBV12-3/TRBV12-4
J: TRBJ2-7
size: NA
CDR3: CASSSGSTYEQYF
DNA: TGTGCCAGCAGTTCGGGCTCTACCTACGAGCAGTACTTC

D: NA
V: TRBV15
J: TRBJ1-1
size: NA
CDR3: CATSRRGGSMNTEAFF
DNA: TGTGCCACCAGCAGACGGGGAGGTAGTATGAACACTGAAGCTTTCTTT

D: NA
V: TRBV30
J: TRBJ1-5
size: once
CDR3: CAWSIQGDQPQHF
DNA: TGTGCCTGGAGTATCCAGGGAGATCAGCCCCAGCATTTT

D: TRBD1
V: TRBV29-1
J: TRBJ1-2
size: once
CDR3: CSVVMGGTGGAMRYGYTF
DNA: TGCAGCGTTGTTATGGGGGGGACAGGGGGCGCGATGAGGTATGGCTACACCTTC

D: NA
V: TRBV19
J: TRBJ1-2
size: NA
CDR3: CASSPGFSGYTF
DNA: TGTGCCAGTAGTCCGGGCTTCAGTGGCTACACCTTC

D: TRBD1
V: TRBV9
J: TRBJ1-6
size: NA
CDR3: CASSAGQGANSPLHF
DNA: TGTGCCAGCAGCGCCGGACAGGGGGCTAATTCACCCCTCCACTTT

D: NA
V: TRBV2
J: TRBJ1-2
size: NA
CDR3: CASSEVPVGGYTF
DNA: TGTGCCAGCAGTGAGGTTCCGGTCGGTGGCTACACCTTC

D: TRBD2
V: TRBV3-1/TRBV3-2
J: TRBJ2-1
size: few
CDR3: CASRRLAGYEQFF
DNA: TGTGCCAGTCGTCGACTAGCGGGATATGAGCAGTTCTTC

D: NA
V: TRBV10-1
J: TRBJ2-7
size: NA
CDR3: CASSESGEQYF
DNA: TGCGCCAGCAGTGAGTCGGGCGAGCAGTACTTC

D: TRBD1
V: TRBV5-4
J: TRBJ1-1
size: NA
CDR3: CASSLRTGDTEAFF
DNA: TGTGCCAGCAGCCTAAGGACAGGGGACACTGAAGCTTTCTTT